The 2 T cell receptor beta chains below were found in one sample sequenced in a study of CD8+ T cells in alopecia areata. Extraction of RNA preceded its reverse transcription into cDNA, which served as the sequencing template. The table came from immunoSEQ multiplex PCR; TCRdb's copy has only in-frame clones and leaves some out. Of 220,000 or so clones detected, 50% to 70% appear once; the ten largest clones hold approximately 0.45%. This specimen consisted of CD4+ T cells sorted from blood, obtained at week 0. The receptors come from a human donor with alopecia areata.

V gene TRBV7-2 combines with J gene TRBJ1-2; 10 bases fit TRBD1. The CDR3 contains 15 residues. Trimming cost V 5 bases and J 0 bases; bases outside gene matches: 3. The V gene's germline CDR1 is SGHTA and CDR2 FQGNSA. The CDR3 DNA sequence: TGTGCCAGCAGCCCCGGACAGGGGGCTAACTATGGCTACACCTTC. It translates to CASSPGQGANYGYTF.

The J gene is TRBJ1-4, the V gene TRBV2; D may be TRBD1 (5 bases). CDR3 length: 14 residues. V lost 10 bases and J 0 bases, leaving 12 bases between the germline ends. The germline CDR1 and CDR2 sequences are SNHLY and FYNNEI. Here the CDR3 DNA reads TGTGCCACCCAGGGAGATGCAACTAATGAAAAACTGTTTTTT. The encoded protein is CATQGDATNEKLFF.